Listed below are T cell receptor beta chains from one sample, sequenced in a study of shared T cell receptors in the human thymus. Generated by immunoSEQ multiplex PCR, the TCRdb table keeps only in-frame clones and is missing some. The table includes fewer than 700,000 clones, 88% detected once. These data were likewise used in another study, on human thymus T cells.

The specimen sequenced was thymocytes. These TCRs come from a boy younger than two with a congenital heart defect. Both conserved end residues are part of each CDR3. D genes are given only for firm matches. Clone size appears in some rows only: once, few, many, or a class for an expanded clone.

J: TRBJ2-3; D: .; V: TRBV7-9; size: once; CDR3: CASSPQEGDTQYF; DNA: TGTGCCAGCAGCCCCCAGGAGGGAGATACGCAGTATTTT
J: TRBJ2-7; D: TRBD1; V: TRBV2; size: .; CDR3: CASSEYPPPPTGALCEQYF; DNA: TGTGCCAGCAGTGAATATCCTCCGCCTCCGACAGGGGCCCTATGCGAGCAGTACTTC
J: TRBJ2-5; D: TRBD2; V: TRBV7-2; size: .; CDR3: CASSTGTSGSSETQYF; DNA: TGTGCCAGCAGCACAGGGACTAGCGGGAGTAGTGAGACCCAGTACTTC
J: TRBJ2-3; D: TRBD2; V: TRBV4-1; size: .; CDR3: CASTAVGGRAQDTQYF; DNA: TGCGCCAGCACCGCGGTCGGCGGGAGGGCCCAAGATACGCAGTATTTT
J: TRBJ2-3; D: .; V: TRBV21-1; size: .; CDR3: CASSMSSGNDTQYF; DNA: TGTGCCAGCAGCATGTCTAGCGGGAACGATACGCAGTATTTT
J: TRBJ2-7; D: .; V: TRBV6-5; size: .; CDR3: CASSYGIGLPHEQYF; DNA: TGTGCCAGCAGTTACGGTATTGGACTTCCTCACGAGCAGTACTTC
J: TRBJ2-5; D: .; V: TRBV5-6; size: .; CDR3: CASTKGGSEKETQYF; DNA: TGTGCCAGCACCAAAGGAGGCAGTGAGAAAGAGACCCAGTACTTC
J: TRBJ2-3; D: .; V: TRBV27; size: .; CDR3: CASRSIPRTDTQYF; DNA: TGTGCCAGCAGGAGCATCCCGCGCACAGATACGCAGTATTTT
J: TRBJ2-7; D: TRBD2; V: TRBV5-6; size: .; CDR3: CASSRGTSGRAGRIEQYF; DNA: TGTGCCAGCAGCCGAGGGACTAGCGGGAGGGCCGGGAGGATCGAGCAGTACTTC
J: TRBJ2-7; D: TRBD1; V: TRBV10-2; size: once; CDR3: CASSEIGTDSYEQYF; DNA: TGCGCCAGCAGTGAAATCGGGACAGACTCCTACGAGCAGTACTTC
J: TRBJ2-1; D: .; V: TRBV21-1; size: .; CDR3: CASSWGGEQFF; DNA: TGTGCCAGCTCCTGGGGGGGTGAGCAGTTCTTC
J: TRBJ1-5; D: TRBD1; V: TRBV5-6; size: .; CDR3: CASSSRQGTQPQHF; DNA: TGTGCCAGCAGCTCCCGACAGGGGACCCAGCCCCAGCATTTT